The source of this T cell receptor beta chain is a study of cytomegalovirus exposure and HLA in healthy donors. Findings of the study overall: As immune exposure information, only CMV serostatus was available.

From germline, CDR1 is SGHRS and CDR2 YFSETQ. The V and J ends lost 4 bases and 7 bases respectively, with 21 bases between them. This CDR3 comprises 16 residues. In regard to this clone: Its cognate antigen is unknown.

A multiplex PCR was run with 60 Vbeta primers and 13 Jbeta primers. Produced via immunoSEQ multiplex PCR; TCRdb's table is partial and in-frame only. The table records about 110,000 clones, more than 75% of them present only once. The chain combines TRBV5-1 with TRBJ2-1, with D perhaps TRBD2 (7 bases). The source material was PBMCs. This sequence was found in a man aged 40-49 years in good health and CMV-seronegative. CDR3 sequence: CASSLGEGRGGNEQFF. The CDR3 nucleotides read TGCGCCAGCAGCCTGGGTGAAGGCAGGGGAGGGAATGAGCAGTTCTTC.